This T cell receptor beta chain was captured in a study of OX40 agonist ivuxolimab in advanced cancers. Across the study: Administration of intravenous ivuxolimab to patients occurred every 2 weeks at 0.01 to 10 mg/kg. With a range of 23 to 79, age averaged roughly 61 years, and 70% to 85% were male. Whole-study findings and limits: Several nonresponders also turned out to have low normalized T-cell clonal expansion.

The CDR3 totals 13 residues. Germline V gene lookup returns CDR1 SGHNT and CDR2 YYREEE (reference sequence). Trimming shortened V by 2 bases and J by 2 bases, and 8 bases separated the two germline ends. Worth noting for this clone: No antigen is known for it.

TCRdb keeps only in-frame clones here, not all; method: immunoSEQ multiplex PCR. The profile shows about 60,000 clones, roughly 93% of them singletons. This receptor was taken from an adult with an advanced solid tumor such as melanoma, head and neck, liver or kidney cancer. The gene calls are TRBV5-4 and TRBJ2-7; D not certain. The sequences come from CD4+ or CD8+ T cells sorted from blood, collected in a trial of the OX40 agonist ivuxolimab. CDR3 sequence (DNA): TGTGCCAGCAGCTTTCGCCCCACCTACGAGCAGTACTTC. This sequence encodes CASSFRPTYEQYF.